This entry is about one T cell receptor beta chain. The sample comes from a study of blood T cell repertoires in COVID-19. The repertoire was sequenced with immunoSEQ multiplex PCR; TCRdb's copy has only in-frame clones and lacks some. The sample carries fewer than 140,000 clones, 75% to 85% recorded once. The sequence came from a man older than 75 with COVID-19, enrolled during active disease. The sequenced sample consisted of peripheral blood.

In nucleotides, the CDR3 is TGCAGCTCCGGACAGGGGGCTTACAATGAGCAGTTCTTC. It specifies CSSGQGAYNEQFF. The chain couples TRBV29-1 to TRBJ2-1, with 11 bases that match TRBD1. This CDR3 spans 13 amino acids. Germline V gene data show CDR1 as SQVTM and CDR2 as ANQGSEA. V shed 8 bases, J shed 4 bases, and the junction held 4 bases outside the gene matches.